The 15 T cell receptor beta chains presented below share a single source sample, sequenced in a study of vaccination effects on CD4 cells after COVID-19. ViraFEST assay sequencing came after antigen-specific CD4+ T cells were expanded with viral peptide pools. Subsequent to a culture period of more than 9 days, CD4+ T cells were isolated. Negative nucleocapsid antibody tests before and after vaccination confirmed no previous SARS-CoV-2 infection. The antigens of these receptors remain unknown. Only in-frame clones appear in the TCRdb table, and some are missing; sequencing was by immunoSEQ multiplex PCR. The sample has about 54,000 clones, under 75% seen once. Material: CD4+ T cells from PBMCs cultured with SARS-CoV-2 spike peptides, obtained before COVID-19 vaccination. The origin of the receptors is a human donor who received a COVID-19 vaccine.

This chain connects TRBV6-5 to TRBJ2-1, with unresolved D. V lost 2 bases and J lost 9, with 8 bases in between. Germline CDR1 MNHEY, CDR2 SVGAGI. The CDR3 length is 12 residues. The CDR3 spells CASSYLKGEQFF. DNA for the CDR3: TGTGCCAGCAGTTACCTTAAGGGTGAGCAGTTCTTC.

This chain uses TRBV30 with TRBJ1-4; D call uncertain. Trimming cost V 8 bases and J 0 bases, with 19 bases left between them. In germline, CDR1 is GTSNPN, CDR2 SVGIG (reference sequence). The CDR3 sequence is 16 residues long. CDR3 residues: CATPPAGLATNEKLFF. The CDR3 region has the DNA TGTGCCACTCCCCCGGCAGGCCTTGCAACTAATGAAAAACTGTTTTTT.

Only a few counts were recorded for this clone. The genes are TRBV3-1 (or the pseudogene TRBV3-2) and TRBJ1-5; maybe TRBD1 (5 bases). CDR1 and CDR2 from the germline V gene are LGHDT and YNNKEL (reference sequence). The CDR3 has 16 amino acids. The ends were cut back, 0 bases at V and 2 bases at J, with 11 bases in the middle. The CDR3 nucleotides read TGTGCCAGCAGCCAAGAGGAAGGGGCGGGCAATCAGCCCCAGCATTTT. Encoded protein: CASSQEEGAGNQPQHF.

The gene calls are TRBV2 and TRBJ1-1; D is ambiguous. This CDR3 contains 13 residues. The germline V gene encodes CDR1 SNHLY and CDR2 FYNNEI. Trimming took off 6 bases at V and 1 base at J, with 9 bases between the two ends. CDR3 sequence: CASRKGENTEAFF. CDR3 sequence (DNA): TGTGCCAGCAGGAAGGGAGAGAACACTGAAGCTTTCTTT.

In this sample, this clone turned up once. The chain joins TRBV7-2 to TRBJ2-1; D is undetermined. Germline V gene lookup returns CDR1 SGHTA and CDR2 FQGNSA. Trimming shortened V by 2 bases and J by 8 bases, and 10 bases separated the two germline ends. The CDR3 is 13 amino acids. CDR3 sequence (DNA): TGTGCCAGCAGCTTAAGATCCCACCATGAGCAGTTCTTC. It translates to CASSLRSHHEQFF.

The CDR3, as DNA: TGTGCCAGTAGTATAGATCGCCTTCAGCCCCAGCATTTT. Protein product: CASSIDRLQPQHF. The chain joins TRBV19 to TRBJ1-5; D ambiguous. Germline CDR1 is LNHDA and CDR2 is SQIVND (reference sequence). The CDR3 extends over 13 amino acids. Trimming took 0 bases from V and 6 from J, leaving 6 bases between them.

The chain combines TRBV11-2 with TRBJ2-1; TRBD1 matches at 8 bases. The CDR3 length is 15 residues. CDR1 SGHAT and CDR2 FQNNGV come from the germline V gene. V was clipped by 6 bases and J by 4 bases; unmatched bases: 8. CDR3 in amino acids: CASSHGQGRYNEQFF. CDR3 nucleotides: TGTGCCAGCAGTCACGGACAGGGAAGATACAATGAGCAGTTCTTC.

This clone is large within its sample. The chain couples TRBV25-1 to TRBJ1-1, with D possibly matching TRBD1 (5 bases). Germline CDR1 MGHDK, CDR2 SYGVNS. Trimming took off 5 bases at V and 2 bases at J, with 9 bases between the two ends. This CDR3 has 13 amino acids. This chain's CDR3 is CASSTRVNTEAFF. Written as DNA, the CDR3 is TGTGCCAGCAGTACCAGGGTCAACACTGAAGCTTTCTTT.

This chain connects TRBV18 to TRBJ2-5; 7 bases are shared with TRBD1. The CDR3 runs 18 residues. Germline V gene sequence: CDR1 KGHSH, CDR2 LQKENI. V shed 1 base and J 1 base; nucleotides not matched to a gene: 12. The DNA for the CDR3 is TGTGCCAGCTCACCACGTCCCGGGACAGCTGCTCCCCAAGAGACCCAGTACTTC. Its protein product is CASSPRPGTAAPQETQYF.

V is TRBV5-1 and J is TRBJ2-7; D remains unclear. This CDR3 has 14 amino acids. Germline CDR1 reads SGHRS; CDR2 reads YFSETQ. The V end lost 5 bases, the J end lost 0 bases, and 12 bases lay between the germline ends. The CDR3 coding sequence is TGCGCCAGCAGGGTGGATCCGATCTCCTACGAGCAGTACTTC. It yields the protein CASRVDPISYEQYF.

The CDR3 bases are TGTGCCTGGAGTGTAGGGGCAGGTAGCGGAGATACGCAGTATTTT. Translated: CAWSVGAGSGDTQYF. The genes are TRBV30 and TRBJ2-3, with TRBD2 as a possible D gene (6 bases). The CDR3 consists of 15 residues. CDR1 GTSNPN and CDR2 SVGIG come from the germline V gene (reference sequence). With 0 bases removed from V and 5 bases from J, the gap between germline ends came to 15 bases.

The chain joins TRBV5-1 to TRBJ1-5, with D perhaps TRBD1 (5 bases). The germline CDR1 and CDR2 sequences are SGHRS and YFSETQ. The CDR3 has 18 residues. The V end lost 1 base, the J end lost 0 bases, and 17 bases lay between the germline ends. In DNA form, the CDR3 reads TGCGCCAGCAGCTTGCGCCCCGGGACCGAGCTTAGCAATCAGCCCCAGCATTTT. This codes for CASSLRPGTELSNQPQHF.

This chain connects TRBV27 to TRBJ2-3; D possibly corresponds to TRBD2 (6 bases). The length of the CDR3 is 15 residues. The germline gives CDR1 MNHEY, CDR2 SMNVEV (reference sequence). Trimming removed 3 bases at V and 2 bases at J, with 12 bases between. For the CDR3, the DNA is TGTGCCAGCAGTTTTCTAGCGTCATTCACAGATACGCAGTATTTT. Translated, it gives CASSFLASFTDTQYF.

The chain is built from TRBV7-8 and TRBJ2-7; D could derive from TRBD1 or TRBD2 (5 bases each). There are 13 residues in the CDR3. Per the germline V gene, CDR1 is SGHVS and CDR2 is FQNEAQ. Trimming removed 7 bases at V and 5 bases at J, with 15 bases between. CDR3 sequence reads: CASKGTPPNEQYF. The CDR3 DNA follows: TGTGCCAGCAAAGGGACCCCCCCAAACGAGCAGTACTTC.

The chain uses TRBV21-1 and TRBJ1-1; the D segment call TRBD1 is taken from the table without a DNA check. TRBV21-1 is marked as a pseudogene. The CDR3 extends over 13 amino acids. The CDR3 region is CASRRQGGTEAFF. In DNA, the CDR3 is TGTGCCAGCAGACGACAGGGAGGCACTGAAGCTTTCTTT.